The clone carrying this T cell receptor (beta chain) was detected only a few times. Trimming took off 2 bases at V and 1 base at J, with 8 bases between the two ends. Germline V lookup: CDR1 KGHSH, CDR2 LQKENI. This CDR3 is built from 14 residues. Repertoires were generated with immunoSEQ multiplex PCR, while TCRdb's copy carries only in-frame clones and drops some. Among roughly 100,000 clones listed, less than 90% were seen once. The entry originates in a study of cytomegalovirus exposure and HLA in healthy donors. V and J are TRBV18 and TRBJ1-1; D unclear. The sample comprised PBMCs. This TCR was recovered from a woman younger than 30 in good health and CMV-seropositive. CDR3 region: CASSPSGANTEAFF. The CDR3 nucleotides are TGTGCCAGCTCACCATCTGGAGCGAACACTGAAGCTTTCTTT. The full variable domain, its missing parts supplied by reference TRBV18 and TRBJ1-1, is NAGVMQNPRHLVRRRGQEARLRCSPMKGHSHVYWYRQLPEEGLKFMVYLQKENIIDESGMPKERFSAEFPKEGPSILRIQQVVRGDSAAYFCASSPSGANTEAFFGQGTRLTVV.